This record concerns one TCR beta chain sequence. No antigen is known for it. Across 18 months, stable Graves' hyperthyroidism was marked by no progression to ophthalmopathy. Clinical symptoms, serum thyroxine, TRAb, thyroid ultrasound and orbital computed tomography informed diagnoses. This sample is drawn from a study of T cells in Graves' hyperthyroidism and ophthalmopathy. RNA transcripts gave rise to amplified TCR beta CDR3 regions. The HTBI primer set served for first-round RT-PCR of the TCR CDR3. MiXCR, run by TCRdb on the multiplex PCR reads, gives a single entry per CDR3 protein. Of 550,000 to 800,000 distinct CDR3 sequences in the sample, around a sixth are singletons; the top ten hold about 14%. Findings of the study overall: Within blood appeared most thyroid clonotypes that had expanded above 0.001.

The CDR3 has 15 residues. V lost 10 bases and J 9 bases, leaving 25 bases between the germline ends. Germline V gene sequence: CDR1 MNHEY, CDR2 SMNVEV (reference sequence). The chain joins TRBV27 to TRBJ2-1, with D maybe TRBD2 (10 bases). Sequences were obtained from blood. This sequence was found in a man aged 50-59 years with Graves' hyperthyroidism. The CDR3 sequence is CATRTGASGRTEQFF. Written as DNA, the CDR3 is TGTGCCACCCGGACAGGGGCTAGCGGGAGAACTGAGCAGTTCTTC.